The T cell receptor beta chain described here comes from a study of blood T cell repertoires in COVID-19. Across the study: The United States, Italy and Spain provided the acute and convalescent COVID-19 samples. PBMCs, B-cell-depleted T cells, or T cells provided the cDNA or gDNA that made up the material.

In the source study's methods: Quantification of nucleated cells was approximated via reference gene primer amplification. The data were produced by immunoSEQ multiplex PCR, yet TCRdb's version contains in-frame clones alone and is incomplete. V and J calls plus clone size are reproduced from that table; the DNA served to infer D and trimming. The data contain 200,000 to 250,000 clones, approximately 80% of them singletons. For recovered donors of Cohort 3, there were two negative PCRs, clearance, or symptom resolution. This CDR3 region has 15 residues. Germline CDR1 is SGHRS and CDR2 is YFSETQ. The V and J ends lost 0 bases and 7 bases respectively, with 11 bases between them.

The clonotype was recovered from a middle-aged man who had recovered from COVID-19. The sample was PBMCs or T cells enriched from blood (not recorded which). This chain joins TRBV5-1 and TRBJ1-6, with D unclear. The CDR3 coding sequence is TGCGCCAGCAGCTTGGGTGAGCTATCAAATTCACCCCTCCACTTT. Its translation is CASSLGELSNSPLHF.